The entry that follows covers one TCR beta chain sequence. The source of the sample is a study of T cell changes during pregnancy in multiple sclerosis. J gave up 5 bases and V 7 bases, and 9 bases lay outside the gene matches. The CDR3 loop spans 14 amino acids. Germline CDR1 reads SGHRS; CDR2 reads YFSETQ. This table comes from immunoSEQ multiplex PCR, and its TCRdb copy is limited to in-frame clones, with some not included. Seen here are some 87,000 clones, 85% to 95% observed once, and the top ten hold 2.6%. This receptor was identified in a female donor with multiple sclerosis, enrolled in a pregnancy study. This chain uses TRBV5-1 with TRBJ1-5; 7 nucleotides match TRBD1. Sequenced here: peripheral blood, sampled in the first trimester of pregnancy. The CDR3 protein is CASDPGGSHQPQHF. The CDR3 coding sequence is TGCGCCAGCGATCCAGGGGGTTCACATCAGCCCCAGCATTTT.